The text below deals with one TCR beta chain. Its target antigen remains unknown. The record has no base qualities; no much larger clone is one base away. These data belong to a study of cytomegalovirus exposure and HLA in healthy donors (dated by TCRdb to the late 2010s). Regarding the complete study: According to an earlier analysis of 587 of the donors, some 170 million T cells yielded 100 million or so unique TCR beta sequences and less than 300 Gb of sequence data. An early release that covered 500 to 800 HLA-typed donors contained approximately 300 gigabases of sequencing data and tens of millions of unique TCR sequences. Of the approximately 400 genotyped donors, less than 90% were placed in the genetic ancestry cluster associated with self-reported Caucasian donors. The study aimed to test whether signatures of past pathogen exposure could be identified by cataloging public T cell receptors. The T cell repertoires of 700 or so subjects were profiled by immunosequencing and related to cytomegalovirus serostatus. In addition to the first cohort of 666 subjects, a separate validation cohort of 120 different subjects was used. High-throughput TCR immunosequencing, statistical association of individual TCRs with disease status, and machine learning were combined to predict cytomegalovirus infection status. To study patterns of TCR occurrence, a later analysis re-analyzed previously published TCR beta repertoires from more than 550 donors and added high-resolution HLA genotyping. The later analysis used no new phenotypic data to find candidate immune exposures, relying instead on TCR beta sequences and their occurrence across donors. An earlier analysis of roughly 580 of the donors used high-throughput TCR beta sequencing to judge whether each TCR beta V gene segment behaved as functional or pseudogenic. Donor age, sex, ethnicity and CMV serostatus were collected together with the repertoire data. A later genetic analysis used genome-wide SNP genotypes for about 60% of the roughly 700 donors, treating that subset as a discovery cohort. All discovery cohort repertoires had been generated on a single sequencing platform. Class I and class II HLA loci were covered by the typing at four-digit resolution. Typing coverage varied by locus: about 629-630 donors for A, B, C, DRB1 and DQB1; roughly 510 for DQA1; around 610 for DPA1; approximately 450 for DPB1. Four to six DR-DQ haplotypes were handled as single units for association and clustering because linkage in the cohort was strong. Among several hundred genotyped donors of the cohort, an average of around 250,000 unique TCR beta nucleotide sequences was sequenced per donor, of which about 19% were non-productive.

Receptors were amplified or captured by the immunoSEQ multiplex PCR assay. For the multiplex PCR, a mixture combining 60 forward primers for TCR Vbeta segments and 13 reverse primers for TCR Jbeta segments was used. Amplification of the CDR3 region of rearranged TCR beta genes was performed with a multiplex PCR assay on genomic DNA. On the Illumina HiSeq System, the amplified TCR beta libraries were sequenced as 87-base-pair reads. From the authors' description of their analysis: Across the 600 to 700 repertoires, a later analysis counted around 80 million unique TCR beta chains, approximately 10 million of which were shared by at least two donors. Raw reads were error-corrected and collapsed into unique sequences with a nearest-neighbor algorithm that merged closely related sequences to remove PCR and sequencing errors. Alignment of CDR3 sequences to IMGT reference sequences was used to assign V, D and J gene segments. For a sequence to be retained, a match of at least six nucleotides to both a V gene segment and a J gene segment was required. A rearrangement counted as productive if the CDR3 had no stop codons and remained in frame with V and J, and every other rearrangement counted as non-productive. CDR3 was defined according to IMGT convention as the region running from the second conserved V-encoded cysteine to the conserved J-encoded phenylalanine. Sequences without an unambiguous match to a single V gene segment were excluded from the earlier analysis of a few hundred of the donors. An earlier analysis of 587 of the donors called V segments functional above 56.7% productive rearrangements and segregating when the between-donor standard deviation exceeded 5%. A statistical classification framework was built to diagnose cytomegalovirus status from the catalog of TCR beta chain sequences. In a later analysis, TCR nucleotide sequences were compared against IMGT/GENE-DB human TR gene sequences so that V and J genes could be assigned. Using the TCRdist pipeline, a later analysis assigned CDR3 sequences along with most-parsimonious VDJ recombination scenarios. In a later analysis, each TCR beta chain was defined by its CDR3 amino acid sequence together with its V-gene family, and reads without a unique V-gene family were excluded. To address suspected cross-contamination and a sequencing artifact, a later analysis removed approximately 600 highly shared, low-generation-probability nucleotide sequences. In a later analysis, a clonal expansion index was calculated for each public chain from normalized within-repertoire ranks of inferred template counts. In a later analysis, generation probabilities were computed using a VDJ recombination model fitted to out-of-frame rearrangements, and the results were checked against IGoR. In a later analysis, TCR-TCR, TCR-HLA and TCR-CMV co-occurrence was scored with hypergeometric tests, and a repertoire-size bias correction was applied to TCR pairs. In a later analysis, false discovery rates were estimated by permuting HLA or CMV assignments 20 times. In a later analysis, co-occurring TCRs were grouped using DBSCAN, with TCRdist sequence similarity added in when clustering inside HLA-allele-positive subsets. For co-occurrence clustering, repertoires with fewer than 30,000 or more than 120,000 public chains were excluded, along with four or five repertoires with anomalous nucleotide sharing. In TCRdb, the immuneACCESS table is reduced to in-frame sequences with V and J assigned. These tables do not hold every clone; where another copy was compared, an unresolved V gene accounts for under half, and the others remain unexplained. The DNA gave D and trimming, while V, J and clone size come from that table. The sample includes fewer than 85,000 clones, with around 78% observed a single time. The ten most abundant clones make up about 3.5% of the sample.

The cohort consisted of some 730 healthy bone marrow donors. All cohort members were sampled while nominally healthy, although unrecorded immune exposures were likely present. The donor was CMV seronegative and was included in the group of around 320 seronegative cohort members. A peripheral blood sample was provided by each donor, and peripheral blood mononuclear cells were used for TCR beta sequencing. The Qiagen DNeasy Blood Extraction Kit was used to extract genomic DNA from the blood cell samples. Overall study results and their limits: V-gene and J-gene trimming of TCR beta chains was associated with a missense DCLRE1C variant in a later genetic analysis, and the association was replicated in an independent cohort. For the cohort, immune exposure information was limited to CMV serostatus. Because counts were too low, seventeen rarely observed V segments, including chromosome 9 orphons, were excluded from the earlier analysis of several hundred of the donors. Most TCR sequences were seen in very few donors, while some public TCRs were found in many individuals. Linkage disequilibrium might explain the correlated functional status among segregating V segments, but an unknown experimental factor could not be excluded. According to a later analysis, parvovirus B19, influenza, CMV and Epstein-Barr virus appeared linked to several top co-occurrence clusters. It was suggested by the authors that the approach could potentially be generalized to other disease states and immunological phenotypes. The study gave a list of some 150 TCR beta chains associated with cytomegalovirus. When HLA alleles, especially DR and DQ, strongly co-occurred, TCR associations were difficult to assign to individual alleles. The cohort was sequenced for TCR beta chains only, and without alpha or paired-chain data the features that could be detected were limited. In both the original and validation cohorts, the classifier was reported to diagnose cytomegalovirus status with high specificity and sensitivity. Sequencing depth was assumed to be roughly uniform across donors in the presence/absence analyses, though that assumption may not hold. In a later analysis, HLA-associated TCR beta chains were found to be more clonally expanded and to have lower generation probabilities than equally common non-associated chains. Some IMGT-functional V segments, including TRBV6-2 and TRBV6-3, could not be distinguished by the 87-base-pair reads and were therefore excluded. Compared with the 666-donor mean, donors in an Asian-associated ancestry cluster had fewer N-insertions in productive TCRs, according to a later genetic analysis. Most CMV-associated TCR beta chains appeared to be HLA-restricted in a later analysis, and the HLA associations seemed to be driven largely by CMV exposure. In a later analysis, the rate of TCR association differed among HLA loci, with DRB1 alleles having the most associated TCRs and HLA-C alleles having the fewest. In vitro tests confirmed that a few of the cytomegalovirus-associated TCR beta chains recognize cytomegalovirus antigens. A group of highly shared sequence variants was considered likely to be a technical artifact of the sequencing pipeline. A later analysis associated roughly 17,000 TCR beta sequences with specific HLA alleles at a false discovery rate of 0.05. A further reported finding was that TCR beta sequences accurately predicted the HLA-A and HLA-B alleles for most subjects in the first cohort. In an earlier analysis of some 640 of the donors, most TCR beta V segments were observed in productive rearrangements about 90% or about 30% of the time, broadly matching IMGT annotations. Because HLA typing was missing for some donors at each locus, association tests included only the typed subset.

V and J are trimmed by 5 bases and 0 bases, and the gene matches miss 11 bases of the junction. CDR1 and CDR2 were assigned from the germline V gene as SGHTA and FQGNSA. From the cysteine up to the phenylalanine, the CDR3 has a length of 17 residues. Left in the record is the CDR3 DNA by itself, 51 bases read in frame from the first base. The sequenced sample was PBMCs. The clonotype was recovered from a man in his forties in good health and CMV-seronegative. The V gene is TRBV7-2 and the J gene is TRBJ2-3; TRBD2 agrees with 7 junctional bases. In nucleotides, the sequence is TGTGCCAGCAGCCCCCTTTCAGCGGGGATTAGCACAGATACGCAGTATTTT. This is translated as CASSPLSAGISTDTQYF.